These 24 T cell receptor beta chains originate from one sample sequenced in a study of OX40 agonist ivuxolimab in advanced cancers. Profiled with immunoSEQ multiplex PCR; TCRdb holds only in-frame clones, not every one. The table includes 70,000 or so clones, 80% detected once. The input for sequencing was CD4+ or CD8+ T cells sorted from blood, taken in a trial of the OX40 agonist ivuxolimab. The source of these receptors is an adult with an advanced solid tumor such as melanoma, head and neck, liver or kidney cancer.

V usage is TRBV6-5 and J usage is TRBJ1-3; D gene unclear. Germline-derived CDR1 and CDR2 are MNHEY and SVGAGI. Trimming took 6 bases from V and 0 from J, leaving 9 bases between them. The CDR3 contains 14 residues. CDR3 sequence reads: CASRTESSGNTIYF. As DNA, the CDR3 is TGTGCCAGCAGAACAGAGAGCTCTGGAAACACCATATATTTT.

This clone was observed once. The chain uses TRBV19 and TRBJ1-1, with 8 bases lining up with TRBD1. V shed 5 bases, J shed 8 bases, and the junction held 10 bases outside the gene matches. CDR1 LNHDA and CDR2 SQIVND come from the germline V gene (reference sequence). The CDR3 loop spans 14 amino acids. CDR3 sequence (DNA): TGTGCCAGTAGTGCCCCGGGGACAGGACGCGAAGCTTTCTTT. It is translated as CASSAPGTGREAFF.

The table lists this clone with a count of one. This chain uses TRBV15 with TRBJ2-2; 9 bases line up with TRBD1. Germline CDR1 reads LNHNV; CDR2 reads YYDKDF (reference sequence). CDR3 length: 15 amino acids. Trimming removed 0 bases from V and 10 bases from J; junction bases left unmatched: 6. The CDR3, as DNA: TGTGCCACCAGCAGAGATTTGGGACAGGGAGAGGAGCTGTTTTTT. Encoded protein: CATSRDLGQGEELFF.

This clone was counted a few times. The rearrangement links TRBV5-4 to TRBJ2-7; D is perhaps TRBD1 (8 bases). CDR1 SGHNT and CDR2 YYREEE come from the germline V gene (reference sequence). The V end was cut by 1 base, the J end by 5 bases, with 10 bases between. The CDR3 runs 13 residues. CDR3 DNA sequence: TGTGCCAGCAGCTTGACAGGGGGGGACGAGCAGTACTTC. Protein: CASSLTGGDEQYF.

The rearrangement links TRBV5-6 to TRBJ2-5, with 10 nucleotides matching TRBD1. The length of the CDR3 is 17 residues. The J segment lost 5 bases and the V segment lost 3 bases, leaving 13 bases of the junction unmatched. From germline, CDR1 is SGHDT and CDR2 YYEEEE. The CDR3 sequence is CASSSTREGQGKETQYF. The CDR3 DNA follows: TGTGCCAGCAGCTCAACCCGGGAGGGACAGGGGAAGGAGACCCAGTACTTC.

This clone was seen more than once but under ten times. This chain joins TRBV7-9 and TRBJ1-1; D gene uncertain. Trimming cost V 5 bases and J 8 bases, with 15 bases left between them. The length of the CDR3 is 13 residues. CDR1 SEHNR and CDR2 FQNEAQ come from the germline V gene (reference sequence). In DNA, the CDR3 is TGTGCCAGCAGCCCTCAAATCTCCGGGGAAGCTTTCTTT. This translates into CASSPQISGEAFF.

The chain is built from TRBV5-1 and TRBJ1-2; 8 bases match TRBD1. The CDR3 spans 15 residues. CDR1 is SGHRS and CDR2 is YFSETQ in the germline V gene. Trimming removed 0 bases from V and 6 bases from J; junction bases left unmatched: 7. CDR3 residues: CASSLATDRGDGYTF. Here the CDR3 DNA reads TGCGCCAGCAGCTTGGCGACAGACAGGGGCGATGGCTACACCTTC.

The V gene is TRBV5-7, the J gene TRBJ2-1, with D perhaps matching TRBD1 (6 bases). TRBV5-7 is an ORF, and what it does is uncertain. CDR3 size: 16 residues. V was pared by 4 bases and J by 0 bases, with 14 bases between. CDR3: CASSLRGTCSYNEQFF. The CDR3 DNA reads TGTGCCAGCAGCCTAAGGGGGACCTGCTCCTACAATGAGCAGTTCTTC.

The chain links TRBV10-3 to TRBJ1-6; weak D call: TRBD1 (5 bases). Trimming shortened V by 11 bases and J by 9 bases, and 17 bases separated the two germline ends. The germline V gene encodes CDR1 ENHRY and CDR2 SYGVKD. The CDR3 runs to 13 residues. The CDR3 region is CAVRGDGGSPLHF. The CDR3 coding sequence is TGTGCCGTCCGGGGGGACGGGGGTTCACCCCTCCACTTT.

V and J are TRBV30 and TRBJ1-2; no firm D call. The CDR3 has 14 amino acids. CDR1 and CDR2 (germline): GTSNPN, SVGIG (reference sequence). V lost 2 bases and J lost 8, with 18 bases in between. The CDR3 protein is CAWSRPPRALGYTF. For the CDR3, the DNA is TGTGCCTGGAGTCGCCCCCCCCGGGCGTTGGGCTACACCTTC.

The rearrangement uses TRBV4-1 and TRBJ2-1; D gene unclear. V was trimmed by 0 bases and J by 3 bases, leaving 12 bases between them. Germline lookup yields CDR1 MGHRA and CDR2 YSYEKL. The CDR3 length is 16 residues. The CDR3 is CASSQERQKFYNEQFF. CDR3 DNA: TGCGCCAGCAGCCAAGAGCGGCAAAAATTCTACAATGAGCAGTTCTTC.

The V gene is TRBV11-2, the J gene TRBJ2-7; D ambiguous. The V end was cut by 2 bases, the J end by 2 bases, with 7 bases between. From germline, CDR1 is SGHAT and CDR2 FQNNGV. The CDR3 is 13 amino acids. CDR3: CASSLPGPYEQYF. For the CDR3, the DNA is TGTGCCAGCAGCTTACCTGGACCCTACGAGCAGTACTTC.

The gene calls are TRBV28 and TRBJ1-2, with unresolved D. The CDR3 is 14 residues long. The germline gives CDR1 MDHEN, CDR2 SYDVKM. Trimming pared 5 bases from V and 2 bases from J, leaving 12 bases between. CDR3 amino acids: CASSLLQENYGYTF. The CDR3 DNA reads TGTGCCAGCAGTCTCCTTCAGGAGAACTATGGCTACACCTTC.

This chain uses TRBV19 with TRBJ1-1; 7 nucleotides match TRBD1. V shed 3 bases, J shed 5 bases, and the junction held 6 bases outside the gene matches. Germline CDR1 and CDR2: LNHDA and SQIVND (reference sequence). This CDR3 is built from 14 residues. The CDR3 spells CASSMQQGVTEAFF. DNA of the CDR3: TGTGCCAGTAGTATGCAGCAGGGGGTTACTGAAGCTTTCTTT.

The chain couples TRBV30 to TRBJ1-5, with D tentatively TRBD1 (5 bases). CDR1 and CDR2 from the germline V gene are GTSNPN and SVGIG (reference sequence). The CDR3 length is 14 residues. Trimming pared 4 bases from V and 4 bases from J, leaving 14 bases between. The CDR3 loop is CAWNGKQANQPQHF. CDR3 bases: TGTGCCTGGAACGGAAAACAGGCGAATCAGCCCCAGCATTTT.

This rearrangement joins TRBV5-1 to TRBJ1-1, with 7 bases that match TRBD1. Germline lookup yields CDR1 SGHRS and CDR2 YFSETQ. The CDR3 has 14 amino acids. V lost 4 bases to trimming and J lost 1 base; unmatched junction nucleotides: 4. The CDR3 DNA reads TGCGCCAGCAGCGAGGGGGCGGGGAACACTGAAGCTTTCTTT. It translates to CASSEGAGNTEAFF.

The chain has TRBV5-6 and TRBJ2-7, with unresolved D. CDR1 and CDR2 from the germline V gene are SGHDT and YYEEEE. Trimming took 1 base from V and 0 from J, leaving 8 bases between them. The CDR3 consists of 14 residues. This CDR3 reads CASSLPQSSYEQYF. CDR3 bases: TGTGCCAGCAGCTTGCCCCAGAGCTCCTACGAGCAGTACTTC.

This sequence joins TRBV9 and TRBJ2-1; 12 bases are a match to TRBD2. This CDR3 comprises 20 residues. J gave up 1 base and V 0 bases, and 11 bases lay outside the gene matches. CDR1 is SGDLS and CDR2 is YYNGEE in the germline V gene. CDR3 region: CASSVAVGTSGLSSYNEQFF. The CDR3 coding sequence is TGTGCCAGCAGCGTAGCTGTTGGGACTAGCGGGTTGAGTTCCTACAATGAGCAGTTCTTC.

This chain connects TRBV5-1 to TRBJ1-1; D may be TRBD1 (6 bases). Trimming cost V 3 bases and J 3 bases, with 18 bases left between them. In germline, CDR1 is SGHRS, CDR2 YFSETQ. This CDR3 has 16 residues. CDR3 protein: CASSSLAGGAHTEAFF. In DNA, the CDR3 is TGCGCCAGCAGCTCCCTCGCGGGGGGCGCCCACACTGAAGCTTTCTTT.

The chain employs TRBV5-8 and TRBJ1-5; weak D call: TRBD1 (5 bases). CDR3 length: 17 residues. Germline CDR1 reads SGHTS; CDR2 reads YDEGEE. The V end lost 2 bases, the J end lost 4 bases, and 19 bases lay between the germline ends. As DNA, the CDR3 is TGTGCCAGCAGCTTCCGGACATTGACGGTGTCGAATCAGCCCCAGCATTTT. Residues: CASSFRTLTVSNQPQHF.

The genes are TRBV6-5 and TRBJ1-1; D gene unclear. Germline V lookup: CDR1 MNHEY, CDR2 SVGAGI. The CDR3 has 15 amino acids. V shed 0 bases and J shed 0 bases, with 8 bases lying between them. CDR3 protein: CASSYSWQMNTEAFF. The CDR3 DNA is TGTGCCAGCAGTTACTCGTGGCAGATGAACACTGAAGCTTTCTTT.

This rearrangement joins TRBV27 to TRBJ1-6; 7 bases match TRBD1. Looked up from germline, CDR1 is MNHEY and CDR2 is SMNVEV (reference sequence). This CDR3 region has 15 residues. The ends lost 5 bases at V and 8 bases at J; junction bases unmatched: 9. CDR3 sequence reads: CASSNKGTAYSPLHF. The CDR3 nucleotides are TGTGCCAGCAGTAATAAGGGGACAGCCTATTCACCCCTCCACTTT.

This chain joins TRBV7-2 and TRBJ2-7; 8 bases agree with TRBD1. The CDR3 is 14 residues long. Per germline, CDR1 SGHTA and CDR2 FQGNSA. Unmatched junction bases numbered 5, after V lost 5 bases and J lost 2 bases. The CDR3 sequence: CASSQDRVAYEQYF. The CDR3 bases are TGTGCCAGCAGCCAGGACAGGGTAGCCTACGAGCAGTACTTC.

This clone showed up just a few times. This chain links TRBV9 with TRBJ2-2, with a tentative D call TRBD1 (7 bases). The germline gives CDR1 SGDLS, CDR2 YYNGEE. Trimming removed 4 bases from V and 1 base from J, with 11 bases in between. The CDR3 consists of 15 residues. CDR3 protein: CASSWQGGNTGELFF. In nucleotides, the CDR3 is TGTGCCAGCAGCTGGCAGGGGGGGAACACCGGGGAGCTGTTTTTT.